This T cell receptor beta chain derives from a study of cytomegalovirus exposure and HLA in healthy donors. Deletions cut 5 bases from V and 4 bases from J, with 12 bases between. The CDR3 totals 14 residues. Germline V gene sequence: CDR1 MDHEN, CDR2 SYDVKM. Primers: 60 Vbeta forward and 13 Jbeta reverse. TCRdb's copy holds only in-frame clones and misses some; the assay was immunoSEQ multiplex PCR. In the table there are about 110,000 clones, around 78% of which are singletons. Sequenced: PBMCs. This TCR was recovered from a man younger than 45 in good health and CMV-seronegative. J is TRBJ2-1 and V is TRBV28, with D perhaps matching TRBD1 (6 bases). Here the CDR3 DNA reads TGTGCCAGCAGTCCCCATGGACAGTACAATGAGCAGTTCTTC. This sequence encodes CASSPHGQYNEQFF.